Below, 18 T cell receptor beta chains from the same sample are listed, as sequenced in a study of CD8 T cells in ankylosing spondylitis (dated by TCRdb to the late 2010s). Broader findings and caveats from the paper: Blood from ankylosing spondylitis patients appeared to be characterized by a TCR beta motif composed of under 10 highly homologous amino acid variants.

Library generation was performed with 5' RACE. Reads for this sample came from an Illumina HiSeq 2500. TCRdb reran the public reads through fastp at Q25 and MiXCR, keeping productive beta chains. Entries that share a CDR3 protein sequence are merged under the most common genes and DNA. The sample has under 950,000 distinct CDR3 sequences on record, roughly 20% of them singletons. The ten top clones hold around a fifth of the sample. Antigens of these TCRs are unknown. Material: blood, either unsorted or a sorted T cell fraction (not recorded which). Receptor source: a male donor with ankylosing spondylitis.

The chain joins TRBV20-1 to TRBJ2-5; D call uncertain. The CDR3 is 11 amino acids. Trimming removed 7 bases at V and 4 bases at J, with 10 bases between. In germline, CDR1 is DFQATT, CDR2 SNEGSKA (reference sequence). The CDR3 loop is CSVPQLETQYF. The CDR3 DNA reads TGCAGTGTCCCTCAGTTAGAGACCCAGTACTTC.

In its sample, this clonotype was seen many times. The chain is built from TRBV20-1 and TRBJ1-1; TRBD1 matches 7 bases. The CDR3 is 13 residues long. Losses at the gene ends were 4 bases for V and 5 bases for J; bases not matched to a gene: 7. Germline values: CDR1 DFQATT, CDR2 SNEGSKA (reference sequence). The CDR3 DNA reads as TGCAGTGCTACGCGACAGGGTAGGACTGAAGCTTTCTTT. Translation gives CSATRQGRTEAFF.

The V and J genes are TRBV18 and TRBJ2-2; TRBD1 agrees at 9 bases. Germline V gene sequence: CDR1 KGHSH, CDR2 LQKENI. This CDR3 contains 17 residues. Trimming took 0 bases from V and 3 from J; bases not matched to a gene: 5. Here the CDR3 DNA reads TGTGCCAGCTCACCACCGAATAGACAGGGGGACACCGGGGAGCTGTTTTTT. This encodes CASSPPNRQGDTGELFF. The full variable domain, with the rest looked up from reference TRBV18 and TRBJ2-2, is NAGVMQNPRHLVRRRGQEARLRCSPMKGHSHVYWYRQLPEEGLKFMVYLQKENIIDESGMPKERFSAEFPKEGPSILRIQQVVRGDSAAYFCASSPPNRQGDTGELFFGEGSRLTVL.

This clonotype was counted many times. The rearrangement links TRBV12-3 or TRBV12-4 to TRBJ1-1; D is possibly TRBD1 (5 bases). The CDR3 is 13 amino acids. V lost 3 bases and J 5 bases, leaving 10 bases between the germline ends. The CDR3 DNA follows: TGTGCCAGCAGTTTTCGGCAGGGTACTGAAGCTTTCTTT. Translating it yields CASSFRQGTEAFF.

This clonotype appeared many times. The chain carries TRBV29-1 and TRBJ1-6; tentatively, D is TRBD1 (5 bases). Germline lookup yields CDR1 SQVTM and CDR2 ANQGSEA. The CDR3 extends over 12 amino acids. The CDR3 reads CGLKWGDSPLHF. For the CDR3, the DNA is TGCGGCCTGAAGTGGGGGGATTCACCCCTCCACTTT. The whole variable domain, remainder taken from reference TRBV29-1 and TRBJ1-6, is SAVISQKPSRDICQRGTSLTIQCQVDSQVTMMFWYRQQPGQSLTLIATANQGSEATYESGFVIDKFPISRPNLTFSTLTVSNMSPEDSSIYLCGLKWGDSPLHFGNGTRLTVT.

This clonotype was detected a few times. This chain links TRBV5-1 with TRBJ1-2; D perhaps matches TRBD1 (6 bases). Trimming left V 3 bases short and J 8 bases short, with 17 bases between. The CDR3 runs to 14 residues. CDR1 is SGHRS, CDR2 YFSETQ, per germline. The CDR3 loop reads CASSSAGGGWGYTF. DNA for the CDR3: TGCGCCAGCAGCTCCGCCGGGGGCGGATGGGGCTACACCTTC.

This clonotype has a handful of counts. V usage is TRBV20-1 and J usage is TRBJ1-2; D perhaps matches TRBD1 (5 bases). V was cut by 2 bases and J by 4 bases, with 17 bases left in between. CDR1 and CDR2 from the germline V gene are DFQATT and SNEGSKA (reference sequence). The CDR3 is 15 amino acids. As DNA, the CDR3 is TGCAGTGCTAGACCCGGGACGGGAAAAATCTATGGCTACACCTTC. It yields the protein CSARPGTGKIYGYTF.

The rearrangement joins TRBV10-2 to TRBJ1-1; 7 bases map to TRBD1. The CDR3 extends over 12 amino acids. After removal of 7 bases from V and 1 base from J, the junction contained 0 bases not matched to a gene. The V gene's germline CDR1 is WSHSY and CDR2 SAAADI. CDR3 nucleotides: TGCGCCAGCAAGGGGGCGAACACTGAAGCTTTCTTT. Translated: CASKGANTEAFF.

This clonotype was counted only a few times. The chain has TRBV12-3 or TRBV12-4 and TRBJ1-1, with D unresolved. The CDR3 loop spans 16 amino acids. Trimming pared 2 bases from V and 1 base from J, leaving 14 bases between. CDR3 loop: CASSLSRRGQNTEAFF. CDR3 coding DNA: TGTGCCAGCAGTTTATCCAGGCGCGGCCAGAACACTGAAGCTTTCTTT.

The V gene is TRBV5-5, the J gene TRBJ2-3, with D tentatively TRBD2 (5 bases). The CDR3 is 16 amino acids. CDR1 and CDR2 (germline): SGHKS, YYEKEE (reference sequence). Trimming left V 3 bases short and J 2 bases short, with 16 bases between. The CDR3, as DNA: TGTGCCAGCAGCTCCCCGGCGGGCGGAGACACAGATACGCAGTATTTT. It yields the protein CASSSPAGGDTDTQYF.

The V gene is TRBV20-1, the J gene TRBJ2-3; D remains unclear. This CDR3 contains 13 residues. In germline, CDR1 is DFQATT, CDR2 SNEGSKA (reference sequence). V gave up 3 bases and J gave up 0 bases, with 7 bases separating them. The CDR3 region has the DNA TGCAGTGCTAGCGGAGATAGCACAGATACGCAGTATTTT. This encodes CSASGDSTDTQYF.

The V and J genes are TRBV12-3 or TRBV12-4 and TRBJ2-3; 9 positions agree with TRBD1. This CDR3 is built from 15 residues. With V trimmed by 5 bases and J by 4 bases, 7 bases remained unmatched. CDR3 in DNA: TGTGCCAGCAGTCCACAGGGGGCTGGCTCAGATACGCAGTATTTT. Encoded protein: CASSPQGAGSDTQYF.

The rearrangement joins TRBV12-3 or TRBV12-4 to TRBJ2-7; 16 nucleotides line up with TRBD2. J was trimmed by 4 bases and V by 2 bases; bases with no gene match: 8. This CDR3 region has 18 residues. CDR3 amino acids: CASSLLGLAGGRQYEQYF. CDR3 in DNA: TGTGCCAGCAGTTTACTGGGACTAGCGGGAGGGCGTCAGTACGAGCAGTACTTC.

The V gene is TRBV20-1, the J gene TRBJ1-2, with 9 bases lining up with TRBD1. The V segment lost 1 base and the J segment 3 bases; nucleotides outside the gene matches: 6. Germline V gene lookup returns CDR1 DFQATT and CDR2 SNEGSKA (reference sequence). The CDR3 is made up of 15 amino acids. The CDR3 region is CSARGGDREDYGYTF. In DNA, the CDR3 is TGCAGTGCTAGAGGGGGGGACAGGGAAGACTATGGCTACACCTTC.

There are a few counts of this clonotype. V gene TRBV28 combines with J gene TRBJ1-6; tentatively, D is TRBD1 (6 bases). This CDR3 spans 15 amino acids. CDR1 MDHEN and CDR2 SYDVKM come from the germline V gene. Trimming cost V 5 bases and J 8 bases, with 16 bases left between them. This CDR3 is CASSPAVGGYSPLHF. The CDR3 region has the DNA TGTGCCAGCAGTCCCGCAGTTGGGGGCTATTCACCCCTCCACTTT.

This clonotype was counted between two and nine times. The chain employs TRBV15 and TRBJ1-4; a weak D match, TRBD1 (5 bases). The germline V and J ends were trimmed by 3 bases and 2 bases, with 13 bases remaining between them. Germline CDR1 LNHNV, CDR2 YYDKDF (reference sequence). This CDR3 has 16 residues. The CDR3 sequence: CATSSSAGGTNEKLFF. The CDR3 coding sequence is TGTGCCACCAGCAGCAGTGCCGGGGGGACTAATGAAAAACTGTTTTTT.

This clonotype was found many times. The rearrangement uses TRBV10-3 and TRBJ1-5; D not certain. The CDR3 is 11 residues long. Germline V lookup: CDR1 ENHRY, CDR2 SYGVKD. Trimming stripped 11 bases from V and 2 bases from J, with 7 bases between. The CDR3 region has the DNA TGTGCCCCCAGTCGCAATCAGCCCCAGCATTTT. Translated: CAPSRNQPQHF.

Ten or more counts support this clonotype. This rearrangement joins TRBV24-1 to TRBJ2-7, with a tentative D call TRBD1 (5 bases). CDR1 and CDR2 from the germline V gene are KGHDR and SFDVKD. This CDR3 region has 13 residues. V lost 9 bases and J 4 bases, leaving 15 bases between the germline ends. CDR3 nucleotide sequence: TGTGCCACCCAGGGAAGGAGAGGATACGAGCAGTACTTC. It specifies CATQGRRGYEQYF.